The 2 T cell receptor beta chains given below trace back to one sample, sequenced in a study of T cell repertoires in cytomegalovirus infection. Their target antigens are unknown. TCRdb reprocessed the reads via MiXCR and lists one record per CDR3 protein. Among about 900,000 distinct CDR3 sequences listed, roughly a third were seen once. Sequencing was performed on cultured CD8+ T cells from PBMCs, taken from culture after CMV antigen stimulation. The receptor set was obtained from a human donor in good health (CMV status not recorded). Some clones in this sample may be carry-over from other donors' samples.

In its sample, this clonotype was seen a few times. The rearrangement uses TRBV7-6 and TRBJ2-7, with TRBD2 identical over 10 bases. J lost 4 bases, V lost 5 bases, and 11 bases had no gene match. CDR1 is SGHVS and CDR2 is FNYEAQ in the germline V gene. There are 16 residues in the CDR3. Here the CDR3 reads CASSLLKSGGEYEQYF. The DNA for the CDR3 is TGTGCCAGCAGCCTTTTGAAGAGCGGGGGGGAATACGAGCAGTACTTC.

V and J are TRBV6-1 and TRBJ2-2; 11 bases agree with TRBD1. Germline values: CDR1 MNHNS, CDR2 SASEGT. The CDR3 runs 23 residues. V gave up 0 bases and J gave up 1 base; unmatched junction bases: 19. The CDR3 DNA reads TGTGCCAGCAGTGAAGCCGAGGGGACAGGGGGTTGGTTTTGGCGAGAGAACACCGGGGAGCTGTTTTTT. Translating it yields CASSEAEGTGGWFWRENTGELFF.